Presented here are 19 T cell receptor beta chains from one specimen sequenced in a study of blood T cell repertoires in COVID-19. TCRdb keeps only in-frame clones here, not all; method: immunoSEQ multiplex PCR. The sample yields hundreds of thousands of clones, 85% to 90% seen once. Specimen: peripheral blood. The receptors derive from a woman aged 50 to 60 with COVID-19, enrolled during active disease.

The genes are TRBV4-1 and TRBJ2-2; the D gene is possibly TRBD1 (6 bases). This CDR3 comprises 18 residues. The V end was cut by 3 bases, the J end by 6 bases, with 23 bases between. CDR1 and CDR2 from the germline V gene are MGHRA and YSYEKL. CDR3 in DNA: TGCGCCAGCAGCCAGCCGAGGGGGATAGGGCTTTACCCCGGGGAGCTGTTTTTT. Protein product: CASSQPRGIGLYPGELFF.

CDR3 in DNA: TGTGCCACCAGTGACCCTGCGGGGGATGTAGATACGCAGTATTTT. As protein: CATSDPAGDVDTQYF. The rearrangement links TRBV24-1 to TRBJ2-3; 7 positions match TRBD2. The CDR3 covers 15 residues. J was trimmed by 5 bases and V by 4 bases; bases with no gene match: 8. The germline gives CDR1 KGHDR, CDR2 SFDVKD.

The V call is TRBV5-4, the J call TRBJ2-3; 11 bases align to TRBD2. The trim removed 4 bases at V and 0 bases at J, leaving 1 base unmatched. Per the germline V gene, CDR1 is SGHNT and CDR2 is YYREEE (reference sequence). This CDR3 contains 15 residues. Written as DNA, the CDR3 is TGTGCCAGCAGCCTAGCGGGGGGAAGCACAGATACGCAGTATTTT. It specifies CASSLAGGSTDTQYF.

This chain joins TRBV5-1 and TRBJ1-2, with 8 bases identical to TRBD1. The CDR3 runs to 14 residues. The V gene end was trimmed by 2 bases and the J gene end by 6 bases; junction bases not matched to a gene: 6. Germline assignment: CDR1 SGHRS and CDR2 YFSETQ. This CDR3 reads CASSLGQGRNGYTF. The CDR3 DNA follows: TGCGCCAGCAGCTTAGGACAGGGCCGGAATGGCTACACCTTC. Filled out from reference TRBV5-1 and TRBJ1-2, the complete variable domain reads KAGVTQTPRYLIKTRGQQVTLSCSPISGHRSVSWYQQTPGQGLQFLFEYFSETQRNKGNFPGRFSGRQFSNSRSEMNVSTLELGDSALYLCASSLGQGRNGYTFGSGTRLTVV.

The chain recombines TRBV6-2 or TRBV6-3 with TRBJ1-5, with D perhaps matching TRBD1 (5 bases). V shed 0 bases and J shed 0 bases, with 9 bases lying between them. The CDR3 is 16 amino acids. CDR1 is MNHEY and CDR2 is SVGEGT in the germline V gene. The DNA for the CDR3 is TGTGCCAGCAGTTACTCGACAGCTTATAGCAATCAGCCCCAGCATTTT. Residues: CASSYSTAYSNQPQHF.

The chain couples TRBV24-1 to TRBJ2-2; 7 nucleotides line up with TRBD1. The length of the CDR3 is 17 residues. Germline assignment: CDR1 KGHDR and CDR2 SFDVKD. V trimming: 0 bases; J trimming: 0 bases; junction bases outside the gene matches: 3. CDR3 sequence: CATSDLDGTANTGELFF. The CDR3 bases are TGTGCCACCAGTGATTTGGATGGGACAGCGAACACCGGGGAGCTGTTTTTT.

The chain is built from TRBV7-9 and TRBJ2-6; D is perhaps TRBD1 (6 bases). V lost 5 bases to trimming and J lost 4 bases, with 15 bases between them. The CDR3 length is 16 residues. The germline V gene encodes CDR1 SEHNR and CDR2 FQNEAQ (reference sequence). The CDR3 loop reads CASSPPQGTGANVLTF. CDR3 in DNA: TGTGCCAGCAGCCCCCCCCAGGGGACCGGGGCCAACGTCCTGACTTTC.

This chain connects TRBV19 to TRBJ1-1; TRBD1 aligns across 9 bases. Trimming at V came to 2 bases and at J to 0 bases, leaving 7 bases not matched to a gene. CDR1 and CDR2 (germline): LNHDA, SQIVND (reference sequence). There are 17 residues in the CDR3. This CDR3 reads CASSIIFTGGLNTEAFF. The CDR3 nucleotides read TGTGCCAGTAGTATAATATTCACAGGGGGCCTGAACACTGAAGCTTTCTTT.

This chain joins TRBV29-1 and TRBJ1-1, with a weak D call TRBD1 (5 bases). CDR1 is SQVTM and CDR2 is ANQGSEA in the germline V gene. The CDR3 runs 14 residues. V was shortened by 7 bases and J by 0 bases, with 15 bases between the two germline ends. The CDR3 DNA reads TGCAGCGCCCGAGACAGCCGCTTGAACACTGAAGCTTTCTTT. Protein product: CSARDSRLNTEAFF.

This clone was detected only once. V is TRBV5-5 and J is TRBJ2-2; no clear D gene. V was cut by 0 bases and J by 5 bases, with 8 bases left in between. This CDR3 spans 14 amino acids. The V gene's germline CDR1 is SGHKS and CDR2 YYEKEE (reference sequence). CDR3 loop: CASSLAPGTGELFF. The CDR3 DNA sequence: TGTGCCAGCAGCTTGGCACCAGGTACCGGGGAGCTGTTTTTT. Full variable domain (missing parts from reference TRBV5-5 and TRBJ2-2): DAGVTQSPTHLIKTRGQQVTLRCSPISGHKSVSWYQQVLGQGPQFIFQYYEKEERGRGNFPDRFSARQFPNYSSELNVNALLLGDSALYLCASSLAPGTGELFFGEGSRLTVL.

This rearrangement joins TRBV5-8 to TRBJ1-2; D remains ambiguous. Germline-derived CDR1 and CDR2 are SGHTS and YDEGEE. V lost 0 bases and J 4 bases, leaving 7 bases between the germline ends. This CDR3 is 13 amino acids long. CDR3 residues: CASSLDWSYGYTF. The CDR3 DNA is TGTGCCAGCAGCTTGGACTGGTCCTATGGCTACACCTTC.

The chain carries TRBV3-1 (or the pseudogene TRBV3-2) and TRBJ1-2, with 8 bases fitting TRBD1. The CDR3 contains 15 residues. CDR1 is LGHDT, CDR2 YNNKEL, per germline (reference sequence). Trimming removed 1 base from V and 6 bases from J; junction bases left unmatched: 7. The CDR3 reads CASSQAGTGVHGYTF. The CDR3 bases are TGTGCCAGCAGCCAAGCCGGGACAGGAGTCCATGGCTACACCTTC.

Regarding this clone: Other DNA variants within this sample encode the same CDR3. The CDR3 loop reads CASSLGQDYGYTF. The CDR3 DNA follows: TGTGCCAGCTCCCTCGGACAGGACTATGGCTACACCTTC. The chain recombines TRBV18 with TRBJ1-2; TRBD1 aligns across 7 bases. Trimming removed 6 bases from V and 3 bases from J; junction bases left unmatched: 4. The germline CDR1 and CDR2 sequences are KGHSH and LQKENI. This CDR3 region has 13 residues.

The chain links TRBV5-1 to TRBJ1-2; 7 bases line up with TRBD1. CDR3 length: 15 amino acids. V lost 0 bases to trimming and J lost 8 bases; unmatched junction nucleotides: 10. CDR1 and CDR2 from the germline V gene are SGHRS and YFSETQ. Here the CDR3 reads CASSLEGGVGQGYTF. Written as DNA, the CDR3 is TGCGCCAGCAGCTTGGAAGGCGGCGTGGGACAGGGCTACACCTTC.

This clone was picked up one time. This sequence joins TRBV13 and TRBJ1-4, with D maybe TRBD1 (5 bases). The ends were cut back, 5 bases at V and 3 bases at J, with 13 bases in the middle. The CDR3 covers 15 residues. CDR1 is PRHDT and CDR2 is FYEKMQ in the germline V gene (reference sequence). The CDR3 here is CASSLVQGPNEKLFF. For the CDR3, the DNA is TGTGCCAGCAGCCTAGTCCAGGGCCCTAATGAAAAACTGTTTTTT.

This chain connects TRBV15 to TRBJ2-1, with TRBD2 identical over 16 bases. V gave up 3 bases and J gave up 6 bases; unmatched junction bases: 5. The CDR3 spans 17 residues. In germline, CDR1 is LNHNV, CDR2 YYDKDF (reference sequence). CDR3 amino acids: CATSRGLAGGRVNEQFF. The CDR3 DNA is TGTGCCACCAGCAGGGGACTAGCGGGGGGGCGCGTCAATGAGCAGTTCTTC.

The gene calls are TRBV7-4 and TRBJ2-3; 16 positions agree with TRBD2. This CDR3 has 17 amino acids. Germline-derived CDR1 and CDR2 are SGHVT and SQSDAQ. V lost 5 bases and J lost 6; bases outside the gene matches: 8. The DNA for the CDR3 is TGTGCCAGCAGCGACAACGGGACTAGCGGGGGGGCCGATACGCAGTATTTT. This encodes CASSDNGTSGGADTQYF.

This clone was seen a single time. The V and J genes are TRBV6-4 and TRBJ1-2; 7 bases are shared with TRBD1. This CDR3 region has 13 residues. Germline values: CDR1 MRHNA, CDR2 SNTAGT. V trimming: 6 bases; J trimming: 6 bases; junction bases outside the gene matches: 7. The CDR3 bases are TGTGCCAGCAGCCGACAGGGTAGGAATGGCTACACCTTC. It translates to CASSRQGRNGYTF.

This chain connects TRBV19 to TRBJ1-4, with TRBD1 matching 7 bases. V gave up 3 bases and J gave up 7 bases; unmatched junction bases: 5. This CDR3 is built from 14 residues. The germline V gene encodes CDR1 LNHDA and CDR2 SQIVND (reference sequence). CDR3 amino acids: CASSIQGGGEKLFF. CDR3 coding DNA: TGTGCCAGTAGTATCCAAGGGGGCGGTGAAAAACTGTTTTTT.